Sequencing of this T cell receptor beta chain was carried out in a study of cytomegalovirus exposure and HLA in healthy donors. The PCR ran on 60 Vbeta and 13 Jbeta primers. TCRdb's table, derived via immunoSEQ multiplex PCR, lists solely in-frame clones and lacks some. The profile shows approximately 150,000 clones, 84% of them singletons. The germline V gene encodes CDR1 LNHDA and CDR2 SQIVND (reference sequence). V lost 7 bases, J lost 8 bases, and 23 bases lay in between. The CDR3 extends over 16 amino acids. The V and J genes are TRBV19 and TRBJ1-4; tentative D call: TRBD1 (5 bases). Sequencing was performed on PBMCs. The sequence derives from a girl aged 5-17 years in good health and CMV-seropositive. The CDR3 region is CASNSPGGTPREKLFF. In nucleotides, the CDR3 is TGTGCCAGTAACTCTCCTGGGGGGACGCCTCGGGAAAAACTGTTTTTT.